These 20 T cell receptor beta chains came from one sample sequenced in a study of T cell responses to AZD1222 COVID-19 vaccine. TCRdb keeps only in-frame clones here, not all; method: immunoSEQ multiplex PCR. The sample gives 150,000 to 200,000 clones, 90% of which show up once; about 6.5% is in the top ten. The starting material was peripheral blood, obtained 28 days after the second AZD1222 dose. Receptor source: an adult who received the AZD1222 COVID-19 vaccine.

The V gene is TRBV10-1, the J gene TRBJ1-4, with no clear D. This CDR3 has 12 residues. V was clipped by 0 bases and J by 5 bases, with 1 base between them. Germline V lookup: CDR1 WNHNN, CDR2 SYGVQD (reference sequence). CDR3 in DNA: TGCGCCAGCAGTGAGTCAAATGAAAAACTGTTTTTT. Translating gives CASSESNEKLFF.

In nucleotides, the CDR3 is TGTGCCAGCAGTCTGCTCGGAAACACCATATATTTT. Encoded protein: CASSLLGNTIYF. The genes are TRBV6-6 and TRBJ1-3; D gene unclear. CDR1 MNHNY and CDR2 SVGAGI come from the germline V gene (reference sequence). Trimming left V 5 bases short and J 4 bases short, with 6 bases between. CDR3 size: 12 residues.

The rearrangement uses TRBV4-3 and TRBJ1-5; D unresolved. V gave up 0 bases and J gave up 6 bases, with 6 bases separating them. Germline lookup yields CDR1 LGHNA and CDR2 YSLEER. The CDR3 is made up of 13 amino acids. CDR3 bases: TGCGCCAGCAGCCAAGATCGTGGTCAGCCCCAGCATTTT. Amino acid sequence: CASSQDRGQPQHF.

Turning to this clone: Germline and junction disagree at one end, which may indicate a read error. The CDR3 protein is CASSYLRQGF. The CDR3 bases are TGTGCCAGCAGCTATTTACGGCAGGGGTTC. The J gene is TRBJ2-7, the V gene TRBV5-8; possible D gene TRBD1, 6 bases. The CDR3 runs 10 residues. Per germline, CDR1 SGHTS and CDR2 YDEGEE.

V and J are TRBV18 and TRBJ2-3; weak D call: TRBD2 (6 bases). Germline-derived CDR1 and CDR2 are KGHSH and LQKENI. Trimming removed 4 bases at V and 1 base at J, with 18 bases between. The CDR3 is made up of 17 amino acids. Here the CDR3 reads CASSRWGTGTGTDTQYF. The CDR3 coding sequence is TGTGCCAGCTCACGTTGGGGGACTGGGACCGGCACAGATACGCAGTATTTT.

The chain recombines TRBV7-8 with TRBJ2-2; 7 bases are shared with TRBD1. With 7 bases clipped from V and 6 bases from J, the junction kept 5 bases outside the gene matches. The CDR3 contains 13 residues. From germline, CDR1 is SGHVS and CDR2 FQNEAQ. The CDR3 DNA reads as TGTGCCAGCACCACAGGGGTCCCCGGGGAGCTGTTTTTT. This encodes CASTTGVPGELFF.

The chain combines TRBV6-5 with TRBJ2-3; 7 bases map to TRBD1. The ends lost 7 bases at V and 5 bases at J; junction bases unmatched: 9. Germline CDR1 reads MNHEY; CDR2 reads SVGAGI. The CDR3 consists of 14 residues. The CDR3: CASMLQGSEDTQYF. DNA of the CDR3: TGTGCCAGCATGTTACAGGGGTCGGAAGATACGCAGTATTTT.

V is TRBV2 and J is TRBJ1-5; D is unclear. The germline gives CDR1 SNHLY, CDR2 FYNNEI. There are 14 residues in the CDR3. Trimming took off 6 bases at V and 0 bases at J, with 9 bases between the two ends. CDR3 loop: CASSYLDSNQPQHF. In DNA form, the CDR3 reads TGTGCCAGCAGCTACCTGGATAGCAATCAGCCCCAGCATTTT.

V usage is TRBV6-5 and J usage is TRBJ2-3; TRBD2 matches at 10 bases. Per germline, CDR1 MNHEY and CDR2 SVGAGI. After removal of 6 bases from V and 3 bases from J, the junction contained 6 bases not matched to a gene. The CDR3 length is 15 residues. The CDR3 region has the DNA TGTGCCAGCAGAATAGCGGGGGGCGGGACAGATACGCAGTATTTT. Translation: CASRIAGGGTDTQYF.

In this sample, this clone turned up a few times. This chain uses TRBV19 with TRBJ1-6; the D is unclear. Trimming pared 6 bases from V and 7 bases from J, leaving 10 bases between. Germline V gene sequence: CDR1 LNHDA, CDR2 SQIVND (reference sequence). The CDR3 totals 13 residues. This CDR3 is CASSQLPNSPLHF. The CDR3 DNA sequence: TGTGCCAGTAGCCAATTACCGAATTCACCCCTCCACTTT.

CDR3 in amino acids: CATKFAEAFF. The CDR3 bases are TGTGCCACAAAGTTCGCTGAAGCTTTCTTT. The chain recombines TRBV6-6 with TRBJ1-1; the D is unclear. In germline, CDR1 is MNHNY, CDR2 SVGAGI (reference sequence). CDR3 length equals 10 residues. V lost 10 bases to trimming and J lost 6 bases, with 9 bases between them.

The V gene is TRBV28, the J gene TRBJ1-2; a possible D gene is TRBD1 (5 bases). CDR1 is MDHEN and CDR2 is SYDVKM in the germline V gene. V lost 6 bases to trimming and J lost 5 bases, with 19 bases between them. This CDR3 contains 15 residues. CDR3 amino acids: CASSRPQGRAYGYTF. For the CDR3, the DNA is TGTGCCAGCAGCCGACCTCAGGGTAGGGCTTATGGCTACACCTTC.

J is TRBJ1-6 and V is TRBV27; no definite D call. The germline V and J ends were trimmed by 1 base and 7 bases, with 8 bases remaining between them. The germline V gene encodes CDR1 MNHEY and CDR2 SMNVEV (reference sequence). The CDR3 has 14 amino acids. The CDR3: CASSLWQPNSPLHF. The CDR3 DNA sequence: TGTGCCAGCAGTTTATGGCAACCGAATTCACCCCTCCACTTT.

The rearrangement links TRBV6-5 to TRBJ1-4, with D unresolved. There are 12 residues in the CDR3. The germline V gene encodes CDR1 MNHEY and CDR2 SVGAGI. V shed 6 bases and J shed 8 bases, with 10 bases lying between them. DNA for the CDR3: TGTGCCAGCAGGCTCGCGTCCGAAAAACTGTTTTTT. It translates to CASRLASEKLFF.

This clone has a single count. The gene calls are TRBV2 and TRBJ2-1; 13 bases are shared with TRBD2. Germline V CDR1 and CDR2: SNHLY, FYNNEI. The trim removed 4 bases at V and 9 bases at J, leaving 12 bases unmatched. The CDR3 spans 17 residues. The CDR3 DNA reads as TGTGCCAGCAGTGCCGCATTACTAGCGGGAGGGGGGGGTGAGCAGTTCTTC. Its translation is CASSAALLAGGGGEQFF.

This clone was counted a few times. The sample holds other DNA sequences that translate to the same CDR3. V is TRBV6-5 and J is TRBJ2-7; 10 bases match TRBD1. CDR1 and CDR2 from the germline V gene are MNHEY and SVGAGI. This CDR3 contains 14 residues. The V segment lost 6 bases and the J segment 1 base; nucleotides outside the gene matches: 3. The CDR3 sequence is CASRRDRGSYEQYF. The CDR3 DNA follows: TGTGCCAGCAGAAGGGACAGGGGTTCCTACGAGCAGTACTTC.

The chain is built from TRBV29-1 and TRBJ2-7, with D perhaps TRBD2 (6 bases). This CDR3 spans 12 amino acids. Trimming stripped 4 bases from V and 2 bases from J, with 9 bases between. Germline lookup yields CDR1 SQVTM and CDR2 ANQGSEA. As DNA, the CDR3 is TGCAGCGTTGGGAGGGAAACCTACGAGCAGTACTTC. It codes for CSVGRETYEQYF.

This chain links TRBV18 with TRBJ2-1, with 10 bases matching TRBD2. V lost 4 bases, J lost 1 base, and 13 bases stayed unmatched. This CDR3 has 19 amino acids. From germline, CDR1 is KGHSH and CDR2 LQKENI. CDR3 nucleotides: TGTGCCAGCTCACTGGGCGCTCTAGCGGGAGCAGGGTCCTACAATGAGCAGTTCTTC. This codes for CASSLGALAGAGSYNEQFF.

The J gene is TRBJ1-6, the V gene TRBV6-1, with a possible D match to TRBD1 (5 bases). This CDR3 has 17 amino acids. Germline assignment: CDR1 MNHNS and CDR2 SASEGT. V lost 4 bases to trimming and J lost 0 bases, with 13 bases between them. The CDR3, as DNA: TGTGCCAGCAGTGGGGACTCCAGGAGCTCCTATAATTCACCCCTCCACTTT. Amino acid sequence: CASSGDSRSSYNSPLHF.

This clone was recorded once. The V and J genes are TRBV20-1 and TRBJ2-1; a weak D match, TRBD2 (5 bases). CDR3 length: 10 amino acids. V was shortened by 6 bases and J by 5 bases, with 5 bases between the two germline ends. Germline CDR1 reads DFQATT; CDR2 reads SNEGSKA (reference sequence). The CDR3 is CSAGDNEQFF. In DNA form, the CDR3 reads TGCAGTGCCGGGGACAATGAGCAGTTCTTC.